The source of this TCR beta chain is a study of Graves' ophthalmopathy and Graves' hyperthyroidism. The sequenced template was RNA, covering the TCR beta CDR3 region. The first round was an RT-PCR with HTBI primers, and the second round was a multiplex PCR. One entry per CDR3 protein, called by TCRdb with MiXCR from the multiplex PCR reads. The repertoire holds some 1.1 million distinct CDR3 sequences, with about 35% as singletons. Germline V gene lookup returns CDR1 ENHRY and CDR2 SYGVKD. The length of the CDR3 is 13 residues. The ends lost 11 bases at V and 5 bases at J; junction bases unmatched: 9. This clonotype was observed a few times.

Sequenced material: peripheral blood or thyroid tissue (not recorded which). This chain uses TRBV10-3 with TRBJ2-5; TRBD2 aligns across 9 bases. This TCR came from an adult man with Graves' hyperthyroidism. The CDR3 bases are TGTGCCCCCACTAGCGGGTGTAAGGAGACCCAGTACTTC. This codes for CAPTSGCKETQYF.